This is a list of T cell receptor beta chains from one sample in a study of blood T cells in healthy people across ages. TCRdb reanalysed the 5' RACE reads using MiXCR and keeps one entry per CDR3 protein. The table shows 1.8 million or so distinct CDR3 sequences, with approximately 39% occurring only once. The sequenced material came from blood. The source of these receptors is a human donor in good health. The conserved cysteine and the conserved F or W are not part of the CDR3 here. Each record gives: V gene, D gene, CDR3 protein. D genes are given only for firm matches.

V: TRBV9; D: NA; CDR3: ASSVAGRQGGTGELF
V: TRBV2; D: NA; CDR3: ASSEARGGPSTDTQY
V: TRBV5-5; D: NA; CDR3: ASSLYTGTLH
V: TRBV6-5; D: NA; CDR3: ASRPAGFTDTQY
V: TRBV18; D: NA; CDR3: ASSPRQDLNTEAF
V: TRBV7-2; D: TRBD1; CDR3: ASSPYRQGANDEQF
V: TRBV12-3/TRBV12-4; D: TRBD1; CDR3: ASRGTGARWTQY
V: TRBV7-8; D: NA; CDR3: ASSYVALHPQH
V: TRBV10-3; D: NA; CDR3: AISESVVTKNIQY
V: TRBV12-3/TRBV12-4; D: NA; CDR3: ASTPTTSTNEQF
V: TRBV28; D: TRBD1; CDR3: ASSLSPRTGGDRIQY
V: TRBV28; D: NA; CDR3: ASSPLTGYHDNEQF
V: TRBV5-1; D: TRBD1; CDR3: ASREGTGYEKLF
V: TRBV19; D: TRBD2; CDR3: ASSISGTSGEETQY
V: TRBV6-1; D: NA; CDR3: ASSGRRWGSFYEQY
V: TRBV10-3; D: NA; CDR3: AITGQSGANVLT
V: TRBV6-5; D: NA; CDR3: ASSYGSEGDNEQF
V: TRBV7-2; D: NA; CDR3: ASSLGSSQVYEQY